The 29 T cell receptor beta chains in this list originate from one sample, sequenced in a study of read filtering for tumor transcriptome and immune sequencing. This library used roughly 430 ng RNA and molecular barcoded adaptors spanning alpha/delta and beta/gamma chains. TCRdb ran MiXCR on the reads and lists one entry per CDR3 protein. The sample contains about 25,000 distinct CDR3 sequences, less than 25% of which appear only once. Sequencing was carried out using a population of CD138-negative cells sorted from bone marrow. These receptors were taken from a donor at least 40 years old with multiple myeloma.

This clonotype was observed many times. The chain employs TRBV12-3 or TRBV12-4 and TRBJ2-3; 16 positions match TRBD2. V lost 4 bases to trimming and J lost 4 bases; unmatched junction nucleotides: 11. The CDR3 spans 19 residues. The CDR3 loop is CASSSIGTSGGGDPDTQYF. The CDR3 DNA reads as TGTGCCAGCAGTTCTATTGGGACTAGCGGGGGGGGGGACCCAGATACGCAGTATTTT.

CDR3 residues: CSARDWGAARGGPETQYF. CDR3 sequence (DNA): TGCAGTGCTAGAGATTGGGGGGCCGCGCGGGGGGGCCCTGAGACCCAGTACTTC. The rearrangement uses TRBV20-1 and TRBJ2-5, with 9 bases fitting TRBD2. The CDR3 consists of 18 residues. Germline trimming cut 0 bases from V and 5 bases from J; bases unmatched to any gene: 16. The germline V gene encodes CDR1 DFQATT and CDR2 SNEGSKA (reference sequence).

V usage is TRBV2 and J usage is TRBJ1-5; a possible D gene is TRBD1 (6 bases). Deletions cut 5 bases from V and 5 bases from J, with 19 bases between. Germline-derived CDR1 and CDR2 are SNHLY and FYNNEI. The CDR3 covers 16 residues. In DNA form, the CDR3 reads TGTGCCAGCAGTCCAAGAAGGGGGGGTGGCGATCAGCCCCAGCATTTT. Translating gives CASSPRRGGGDQPQHF.

The chain is built from TRBV18 and TRBJ1-4; TRBD1 is a possible D gene (5 bases). V lost 0 bases and J lost 6, with 8 bases in between. The V gene's germline CDR1 is KGHSH and CDR2 LQKENI. The CDR3 is made up of 14 amino acids. The CDR3: CASSPPGVDEKLFF. The CDR3 nucleotides read TGTGCCAGCTCACCACCAGGGGTGGATGAAAAACTGTTTTTT. Combining the CDR3 with reference TRBV18 and TRBJ1-4 gives the whole variable domain NAGVMQNPRHLVRRRGQEARLRCSPMKGHSHVYWYRQLPEEGLKFMVYLQKENIIDESGMPKERFSAEFPKEGPSILRIQQVVRGDSAAYFCASSPPGVDEKLFFGSGTQLSVL.

As concerns this clonotype: A much larger clonotype is one base distant, so this may be a read error. The genes are TRBV24-1 and TRBJ2-5; TRBD2 matches 12 bases. Germline V gene sequence: CDR1 KGHDR, CDR2 SFDVKD. V was pared by 4 bases and J by 4 bases, with 6 bases of the junction left unmatched. This CDR3 has 16 residues. In DNA form, the CDR3 reads TGTGCCACCAGTGACCCTAGCGGGGGGGTCGTAGAGACCCAGTACTTC. Protein sequence: CATSDPSGGVVETQYF.

In this sample, this clonotype turned up many times. The J gene is TRBJ2-7, the V gene TRBV7-9, with a tentative D call TRBD1 (5 bases). The CDR3 has 15 amino acids. V lost 0 bases to trimming and J lost 0 bases, with 9 bases between them. CDR1 is SEHNR and CDR2 is FQNEAQ in the germline V gene (reference sequence). CDR3 coding DNA: TGTGCCAGCAGCTTAGCTGCAGGGCCCTCCTACGAGCAGTACTTC. Translated: CASSLAAGPSYEQYF.

This clonotype has only a few counts. A read error may explain this, as a much larger clone is one base away. The CDR3 end shows no conserved phenylalanine or tryptophan, and so a read error is likely. This rearrangement joins TRBV7-2 to TRBJ1-5, with D unclear. The CDR3 has 12 amino acids. With 5 bases removed from V and 11 bases from J, the gap between germline ends came to 13 bases. The germline V gene encodes CDR1 SGHTA and CDR2 FQGNSA. The CDR3 coding sequence is TGTGCCAGCAGCCCCCCCATAGGTGCCCAGCATCTT. Protein: CASSPPIGAQHL.

On this clonotype: A much larger clone lies a single base off, so this may be a read error. The chain joins TRBV7-9 to TRBJ2-1; TRBD2 matches at 12 bases. The CDR3 has 15 amino acids. Trimming at V came to 8 bases and at J to 7 bases, leaving 9 bases not matched to a gene. Germline V gives CDR1 SEHNR, CDR2 FQNEAQ (reference sequence). CDR3 DNA: TGTGCCAGCCGCCCTAGCGGGGGGGAGGTGAATGAGCAGTTCTTC. Amino acids: CASRPSGGEVNEQFF.

This clonotype was counted ten times or more. V is TRBV5-1 and J is TRBJ1-1; 8 positions match TRBD1. There are 15 residues in the CDR3. The V gene's germline CDR1 is SGHRS and CDR2 YFSETQ. Unmatched junction bases numbered 4, after V lost 1 base and J lost 2 bases. The CDR3 bases are TGCGCCAGCAGCTTGCTTGCAGGGGGCAACACTGAAGCTTTCTTT. Translating it yields CASSLLAGGNTEAFF.

Points on this clonotype: This may be a read error: a much more frequent sequence differs by one nucleotide. The rearrangement links TRBV20-1 to TRBJ2-5, with a weak D call TRBD1 (6 bases). The V end lost 2 bases, the J end lost 4 bases, and 8 bases lay between the germline ends. Germline lookup yields CDR1 DFQATT and CDR2 SNEGSKA (reference sequence). The CDR3 covers 12 residues. CDR3 protein: CSARCRGETQYF. The CDR3 DNA is TGCAGTGCTAGATGCAGGGGAGAGACCCAGTACTTC.

This chain connects TRBV3-1 to TRBJ2-3, with D hard to call. Germline CDR1 reads LGHDT; CDR2 reads YNNKEL (reference sequence). This CDR3 spans 15 amino acids. V was pared by 4 bases and J by 5 bases, with 16 bases between. CDR3 amino acids: CASSLPGPLVDTQYF. The CDR3 DNA sequence: TGTGCCAGCAGCCTTCCCGGACCGTTAGTAGATACGCAGTATTTT.

This clonotype appeared many times. This sequence joins TRBV10-2 and TRBJ2-1, with 11 bases that match TRBD2. CDR3 length: 16 amino acids. Germline trimming cut 0 bases from V and 8 bases from J; bases unmatched to any gene: 6. The germline V gene has CDR1 WSHSY and CDR2 SAAADI. CDR3 DNA: TGCGCCAGCAGTGAGTCTAGCGGGGGGGCCCTAGATGAGCAGTTCTTC. Encoded protein: CASSESSGGALDEQFF.

This clonotype was picked up many times. V and J are TRBV2 and TRBJ2-1; perhaps TRBD2 as D (5 bases). Trimming cost V 5 bases and J 2 bases, with 13 bases left between them. Germline-derived CDR1 and CDR2 are SNHLY and FYNNEI. This CDR3 has 15 residues. CDR3 amino acids: CASSPQAETYNEQFF. For the CDR3, the DNA is TGTGCCAGCAGTCCACAAGCGGAAACCTACAATGAGCAGTTCTTC.

This clonotype has more than one count but fewer than ten. The chain combines TRBV7-9 with TRBJ1-1; TRBD1 aligns across 7 bases. This CDR3 is built from 15 residues. Germline trimming cut 9 bases from V and 0 bases from J; bases unmatched to any gene: 10. Per germline, CDR1 SEHNR and CDR2 FQNEAQ (reference sequence). CDR3: CASATQTGLNTEAFF. The CDR3 DNA is TGTGCCAGTGCCACCCAGACAGGGTTGAACACTGAAGCTTTCTTT.

The chain links TRBV19 to TRBJ1-4; D is uncertain. The CDR3 has 11 residues. The germline V gene has CDR1 LNHDA and CDR2 SQIVND (reference sequence). Trimming left V 3 bases short and J 7 bases short, with 3 bases between. The CDR3 coding sequence is TGTGCCAGTAGTATTGGTGAAAAACTGTTTTTT. Translated, it gives CASSIGEKLFF.

The chain links TRBV27 to TRBJ2-3; the match to TRBD2 covers 10 bases. The CDR3 extends over 17 amino acids. Germline CDR1 is MNHEY and CDR2 is SMNVEV (reference sequence). The junction had 9 bases not matched to a gene; V was cut back by 5 bases and J by 1 base. CDR3 protein: CASSTGASGRGTDTQYF. The CDR3 DNA sequence: TGTGCCAGCAGTACCGGGGCCAGCGGGAGGGGCACAGATACGCAGTATTTT.

This clonotype was seen a handful of times. V usage is TRBV7-3 and J usage is TRBJ2-3; D ambiguous. The CDR3 runs 13 residues. V was cut by 4 bases and J by 1 base, with 6 bases left in between. Germline assignment: CDR1 SGHTA and CDR2 FQGTGA. In nucleotides, the CDR3 is TGTGCCAGCAGCTCGACCCGCACAGATACGCAGTATTTT. Translation: CASSSTRTDTQYF.

A word on this clonotype: One base away lies a much larger clone, so this may be a sequencing read error. The chain couples TRBV7-9 to TRBJ2-6, with D perhaps matching TRBD1 (5 bases). Germline CDR1 and CDR2: SEHNR and FQNEAQ (reference sequence). This CDR3 has 19 amino acids. CDR3 DNA: TGTGCCAGCAGCTTAGTAGGTGGACACCTCACCTCTGGGGCCAGCGTCCTGACTTTC. It translates to CASSLVGGHLTSGASVLTF.

For this clonotype: With a much larger clone just one base away, this may be a read error. This sequence joins TRBV28 and TRBJ1-2, with no clear D. Per the germline V gene, CDR1 is MDHEN and CDR2 is SYDVKM. The CDR3 totals 11 residues. CDR3: CATGVFYGHTF. The CDR3, as DNA: TGTGCCACCGGGGTTTTCTATGGCCACACCTTC.

This clonotype is a singleton in its sample. A much larger clone lies one base from this, so it may be a read error. The chain links TRBV7-2 to TRBJ2-7; D uncertain. CDR1 and CDR2 from the germline V gene are SGHTA and FQGNSA. This CDR3 has 13 amino acids. This CDR3 reads CASSFGEAYGQYF. CDR3 sequence (DNA): TGTGCCAGCAGCTTTGGGGAAGCCTACGGGCAGTACTTC.

This clonotype was detected ten times or more. This chain joins TRBV4-1 and TRBJ2-5; D ambiguous. This CDR3 comprises 15 residues. Looked up from germline, CDR1 is MGHRA and CDR2 is YSYEKL. V shed 4 bases and J shed 0 bases, with 12 bases lying between them. CDR3 bases: TGCGCCAGCAGCCCAACCATGAGAGACCAAGAGACCCAGTACTTC. It yields the protein CASSPTMRDQETQYF.

This clonotype showed up many times. V usage is TRBV4-1 and J usage is TRBJ1-1; perhaps TRBD1 as D (5 bases). Germline CDR1 reads MGHRA; CDR2 reads YSYEKL. V lost 6 bases, J lost 4 bases, and 6 bases lay in between. The CDR3 consists of 11 residues. CDR3 DNA: TGCGCCAGCAGGAGGGGCACTGAAGCTTTCTTT. Its protein product is CASRRGTEAFF.

This chain uses TRBV5-1 with TRBJ2-5; D perhaps matches TRBD1 (6 bases). In germline, CDR1 is SGHRS, CDR2 YFSETQ. This CDR3 region has 14 residues. Between the trimmed V and J ends, which lost 4 bases and 5 bases, there was a span of 15 bases. In DNA, the CDR3 is TGCGCCAGCAGCCGGGACATGACATCGGAGACCCAGTACTTC. Its protein product is CASSRDMTSETQYF.

Many counts were recorded for this clonotype. This chain connects TRBV6-6 to TRBJ1-5; tentative D call: TRBD1 (6 bases). V was trimmed by 5 bases and J by 4 bases, leaving 9 bases between them. This CDR3 has 13 residues. Germline loops: CDR1 MNHNY, CDR2 SVGAGI (reference sequence). CDR3 sequence (DNA): TGTGCCAGCAGTCCCACAGGGAATCAGCCCCAGCATTTT. The encoded protein is CASSPTGNQPQHF.

This clonotype was found many times. The CDR3 loop is CSAEQLYEQYF. The CDR3 DNA follows: TGCAGTGCGGAGCAGCTCTACGAGCAGTACTTC. This sequence joins TRBV20-1 and TRBJ2-7; D gene unclear. Germline lookup yields CDR1 DFQATT and CDR2 SNEGSKA (reference sequence). This CDR3 region has 11 residues. V dropped 6 bases and J dropped 3 bases, with 9 bases sitting between them.

In this sample, this clonotype turned up many times. CDR3 coding DNA: TGTGCCAGCAGTGAAGATAGCGGGGGCGGGGCCAACGTCCTGACTTTC. As protein: CASSEDSGGGANVLTF. The genes are TRBV6-1 and TRBJ2-6; 9 bases line up with TRBD2. This CDR3 comprises 16 residues. J gave up 4 bases and V 1 base, and 2 bases lay outside the gene matches. The germline CDR1 and CDR2 sequences are MNHNS and SASEGT.

The chain is built from TRBV27 and TRBJ2-2; 9 nucleotides line up with TRBD2. Looked up from germline, CDR1 is MNHEY and CDR2 is SMNVEV (reference sequence). J was trimmed by 8 bases and V by 7 bases; bases with no gene match: 11. The CDR3 is 15 amino acids. CDR3 in DNA: TGTGCCAGCACGCGTGGCGGGGGGGCGCCTGGGGAGCTGTTTTTT. Translated, it gives CASTRGGGAPGELFF.

Notes on this clonotype: A far larger clone is one nucleotide away, so this likely arose from a read error. The rearrangement uses TRBV7-9 and TRBJ2-7; D may correspond to TRBD1 or TRBD2 (5 bases each). The germline V and J ends were trimmed by 1 base and 7 bases, with 8 bases remaining between them. The germline V gene has CDR1 SEHNR and CDR2 FQNEAQ (reference sequence). The CDR3 totals 12 residues. The CDR3 DNA sequence: TGTGCCAGCAGCTTAGGGGACCATGAGCAGTACTTC. This gives the protein CASSLGDHEQYF. Supplemented by reference TRBV7-9 and TRBJ2-7, the full variable domain reads DTGVSQNPRHKITKRGQNVTFRCDPISEHNRLYWYRQTLGQGPEFLTYFQNEAQLEKSRLLSDRFSAERPKGSFSTLEIQRTEQGDSAMYLCASSLGDHEQYFGPGTRLTVT.

This clonotype has at least ten counts. The V and J genes are TRBV20-1 and TRBJ2-1; 8 bases line up with TRBD2. The CDR3 is 14 amino acids. Germline trimming cut 1 base from V and 7 bases from J; bases unmatched to any gene: 6. The germline gives CDR1 DFQATT, CDR2 SNEGSKA (reference sequence). The CDR3 protein is CSARAGGPKNEQFF. The CDR3 DNA sequence: TGCAGTGCTAGAGCGGGGGGGCCTAAAAATGAGCAGTTCTTC.